The 7 T cell receptor beta chains given below trace back to one sample, sequenced in a study of blood T cells in healthy people across ages. A second PCR of about 7 to 11 cycles used a sample-barcoded 5' primer and a J-beta primer mix. TCRdb re-called the 5' RACE reads with MiXCR, one entry per CDR3 protein. In the table there are approximately 780,000 distinct CDR3 sequences, roughly 26% of which are singletons. The sample also formed part of further work on T cells of mothers and their children.

The sample taken for sequencing was blood. The origin of the receptors is a boy between 10 and 17 years old in good health.

A few counts support this clonotype. This rearrangement joins TRBV7-2 to TRBJ2-7; D unclear. V shed 8 bases and J shed 1 base, with 12 bases lying between them. The CDR3 has 13 amino acids. CDR1 is SGHTA, CDR2 FQGNSA, per germline. The CDR3 here is CASLWPGSYEQYF. CDR3 bases: TGTGCCAGCCTCTGGCCGGGTTCCTACGAGCAGTACTTC.

The chain carries TRBV11-2 and TRBJ2-5; 7 nucleotides match TRBD1. This CDR3 comprises 16 residues. V was clipped by 5 bases and J by 2 bases; unmatched bases: 11. Per the germline V gene, CDR1 is SGHAT and CDR2 is FQNNGV. The CDR3 reads CASSKRGRVRQETQYF. The CDR3, as DNA: TGTGCCAGCAGCAAAAGGGGGCGAGTGAGGCAAGAGACCCAGTACTTC.

The chain links TRBV7-3 to TRBJ2-1, with D maybe TRBD2 (6 bases). Germline values: CDR1 SGHTA, CDR2 FQGTGA. CDR3 length: 16 amino acids. The V gene lost 4 bases and the J gene lost 0 bases, with 13 bases spanning the gap. Here the CDR3 DNA reads TGTGCCAGCAGCTCCAGACCGGGGGTCTCCTACAATGAGCAGTTCTTC. As protein: CASSSRPGVSYNEQFF.

This clonotype was observed a handful of times. This sequence joins TRBV2 and TRBJ2-7; D not certain. Germline CDR1 SNHLY, CDR2 FYNNEI. The CDR3 is made up of 14 amino acids. Between the trimmed V and J ends, which lost 3 bases and 0 bases, there was a span of 9 bases. This chain's CDR3 is CASSDQGPSYEQYF. CDR3 bases: TGTGCCAGCAGTGACCAAGGGCCCTCCTACGAGCAGTACTTC.

The chain carries TRBV4-2 and TRBJ1-2; D gene uncertain. V was shortened by 4 bases and J by 4 bases, with 19 bases between the two germline ends. Germline CDR1 reads LGHNA; CDR2 reads YNFKEQ. The CDR3 covers 16 residues. CDR3: CASSPEKKGLPYGYTF. The CDR3 region has the DNA TGTGCCAGCAGCCCGGAGAAAAAGGGCCTGCCCTATGGCTACACCTTC.

The rearrangement joins TRBV15 to TRBJ1-5; D gene unclear. This CDR3 is 13 amino acids long. V was trimmed by 6 bases and J by 4 bases, leaving 10 bases between them. Germline V gene lookup returns CDR1 LNHNV and CDR2 YYDKDF (reference sequence). The CDR3 region is CATREARNQPQHF. The CDR3 DNA follows: TGTGCCACCAGGGAGGCGCGGAATCAGCCCCAGCATTTT.

The CDR3 nucleotides are TGCGCCAGCAGCCGAGGACTAGCGGCTGCCTACGAGCAGTACTTC. Translating it yields CASSRGLAAAYEQYF. The chain employs TRBV5-1 and TRBJ2-7; 10 bases line up with TRBD2. The CDR3 is 15 residues long. J was trimmed by 2 bases and V by 4 bases; bases with no gene match: 6. The germline V gene encodes CDR1 SGHRS and CDR2 YFSETQ.